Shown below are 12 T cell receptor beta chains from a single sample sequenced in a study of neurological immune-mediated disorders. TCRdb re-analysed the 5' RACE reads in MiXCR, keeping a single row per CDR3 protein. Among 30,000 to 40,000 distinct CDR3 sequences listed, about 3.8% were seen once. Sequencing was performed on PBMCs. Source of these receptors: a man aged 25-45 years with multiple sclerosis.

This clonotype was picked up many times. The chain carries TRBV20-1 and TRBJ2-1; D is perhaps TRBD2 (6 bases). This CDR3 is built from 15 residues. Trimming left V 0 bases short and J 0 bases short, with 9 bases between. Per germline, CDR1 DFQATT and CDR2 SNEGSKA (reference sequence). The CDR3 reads CSARDPGGSYNEQFF. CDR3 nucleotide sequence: TGCAGTGCTAGAGATCCCGGGGGCTCCTACAATGAGCAGTTCTTC.

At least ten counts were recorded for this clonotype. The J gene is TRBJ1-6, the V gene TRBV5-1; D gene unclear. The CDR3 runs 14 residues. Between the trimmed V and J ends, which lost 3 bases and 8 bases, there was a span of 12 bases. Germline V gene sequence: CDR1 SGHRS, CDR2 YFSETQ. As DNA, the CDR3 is TGCGCCAGCAGCTCCGGGCCAAACGATTCACCCCTCCACTTT. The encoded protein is CASSSGPNDSPLHF.

Written as DNA, the CDR3 is TGTGCCAGCAGCGCCGACAGGGGAGGGTCCTACGAGCAGTACTTC. Translating gives CASSADRGGSYEQYF. This chain joins TRBV9 and TRBJ2-7; tentative D call: TRBD1 (8 bases). Germline V CDR1 and CDR2: SGDLS, YYNGEE. Trimming stripped 3 bases from V and 1 base from J, with 14 bases between. This CDR3 has 15 amino acids.

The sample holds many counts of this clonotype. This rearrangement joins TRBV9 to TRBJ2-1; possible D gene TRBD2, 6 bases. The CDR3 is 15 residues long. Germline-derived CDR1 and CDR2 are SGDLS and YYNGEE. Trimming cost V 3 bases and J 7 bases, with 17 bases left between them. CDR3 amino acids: CASSAGGDMWNEQFF. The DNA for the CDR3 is TGTGCCAGCAGCGCCGGCGGGGATATGTGGAATGAGCAGTTCTTC.

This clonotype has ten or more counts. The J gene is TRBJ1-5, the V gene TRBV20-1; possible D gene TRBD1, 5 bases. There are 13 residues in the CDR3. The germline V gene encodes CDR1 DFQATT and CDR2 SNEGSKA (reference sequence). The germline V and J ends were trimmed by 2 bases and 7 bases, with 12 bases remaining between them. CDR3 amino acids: CSARPLQEQPQHF. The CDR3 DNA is TGCAGTGCTAGACCATTACAGGAACAGCCCCAGCATTTT.

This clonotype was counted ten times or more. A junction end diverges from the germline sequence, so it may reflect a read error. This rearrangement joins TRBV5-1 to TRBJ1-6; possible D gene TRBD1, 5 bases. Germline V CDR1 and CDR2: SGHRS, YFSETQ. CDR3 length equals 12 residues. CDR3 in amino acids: CASSEGNSPLNF. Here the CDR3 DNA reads TGCGCCAGCAGCGAGGGGAATTCACCCCTCAACTTT.

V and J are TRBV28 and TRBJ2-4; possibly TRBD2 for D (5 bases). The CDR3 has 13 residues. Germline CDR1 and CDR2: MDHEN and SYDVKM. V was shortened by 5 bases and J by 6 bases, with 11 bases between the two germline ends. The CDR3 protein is CASSREILNIQYF. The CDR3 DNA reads TGTGCCAGCAGTCGGGAAATATTAAACATTCAGTACTTC.

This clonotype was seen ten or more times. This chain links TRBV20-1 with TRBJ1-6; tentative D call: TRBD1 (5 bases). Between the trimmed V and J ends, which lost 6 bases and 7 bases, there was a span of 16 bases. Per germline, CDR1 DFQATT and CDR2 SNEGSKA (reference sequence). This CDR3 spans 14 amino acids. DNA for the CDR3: TGCAGTGCCTGGACGGGCCGGGGCAATTCACCCCTCCACTTT. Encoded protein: CSAWTGRGNSPLHF.

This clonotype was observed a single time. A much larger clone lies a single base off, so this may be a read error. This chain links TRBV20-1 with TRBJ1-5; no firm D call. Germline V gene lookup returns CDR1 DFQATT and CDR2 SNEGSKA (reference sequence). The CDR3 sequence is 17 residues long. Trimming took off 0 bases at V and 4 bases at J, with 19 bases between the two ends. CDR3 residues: CSARDGMVGRKNQPQHF. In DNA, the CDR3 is TGCAGTGCTAGAGATGGGATGGTGGGCAGAAAAAATCAGCCCCAGCATTTT.

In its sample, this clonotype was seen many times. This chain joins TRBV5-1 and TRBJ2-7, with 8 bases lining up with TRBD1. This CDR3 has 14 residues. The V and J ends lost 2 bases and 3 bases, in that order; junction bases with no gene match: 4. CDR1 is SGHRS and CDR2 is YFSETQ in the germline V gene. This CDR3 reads CASSFSGQVYEQYF. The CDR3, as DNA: TGCGCCAGCAGCTTCTCGGGACAGGTCTACGAGCAGTACTTC.

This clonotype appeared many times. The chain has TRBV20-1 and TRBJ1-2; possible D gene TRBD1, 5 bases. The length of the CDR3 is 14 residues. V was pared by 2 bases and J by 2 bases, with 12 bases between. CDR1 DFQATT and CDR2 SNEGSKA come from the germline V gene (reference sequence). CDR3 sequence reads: CSARYPRGNYGYTF. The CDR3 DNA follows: TGCAGTGCTAGATATCCCCGGGGGAACTATGGCTACACCTTC.

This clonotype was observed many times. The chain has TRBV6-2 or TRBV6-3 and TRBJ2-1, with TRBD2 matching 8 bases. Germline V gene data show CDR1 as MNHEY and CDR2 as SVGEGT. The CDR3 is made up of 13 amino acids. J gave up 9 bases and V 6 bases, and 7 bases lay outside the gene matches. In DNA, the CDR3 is TGTGCCAGCAGGAACGGGGGGGCCGTTGAGCAGTTCTTC. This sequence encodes CASRNGGAVEQFF.